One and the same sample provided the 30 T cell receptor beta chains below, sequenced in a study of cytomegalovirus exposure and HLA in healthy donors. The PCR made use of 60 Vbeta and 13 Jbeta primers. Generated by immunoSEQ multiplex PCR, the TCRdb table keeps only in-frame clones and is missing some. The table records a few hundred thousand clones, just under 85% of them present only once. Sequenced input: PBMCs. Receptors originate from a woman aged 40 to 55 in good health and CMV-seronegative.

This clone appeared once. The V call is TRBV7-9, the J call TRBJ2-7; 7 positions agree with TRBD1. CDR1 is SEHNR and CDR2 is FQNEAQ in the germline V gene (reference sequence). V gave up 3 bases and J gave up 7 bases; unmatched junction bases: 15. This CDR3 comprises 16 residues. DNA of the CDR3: TGTGCCAGCAGCTTTTATTTTGGGACAGATTCCATGGAGCAGTACTTC. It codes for CASSFYFGTDSMEQYF.

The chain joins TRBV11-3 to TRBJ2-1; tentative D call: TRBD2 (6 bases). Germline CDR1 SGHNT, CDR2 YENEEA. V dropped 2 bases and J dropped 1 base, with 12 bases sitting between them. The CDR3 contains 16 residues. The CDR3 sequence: CASSLSGGASYNEQFF. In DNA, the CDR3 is TGTGCCAGCAGCTTATCCGGCGGGGCGTCCTACAATGAGCAGTTCTTC. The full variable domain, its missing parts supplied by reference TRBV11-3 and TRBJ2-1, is EAGVVQSPRYKIIEKKQPVAFWCNPISGHNTLYWYLQNLGQGPELLIRYENEEAVDDSQLPKDRFSAERLKGVDSTLKIQPAELGDSAVYLCASSLSGGASYNEQFFGPGTRLTVL.

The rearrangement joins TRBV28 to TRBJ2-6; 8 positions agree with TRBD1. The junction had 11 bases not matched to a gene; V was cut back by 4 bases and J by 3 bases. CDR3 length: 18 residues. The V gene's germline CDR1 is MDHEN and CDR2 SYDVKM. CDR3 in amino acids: CASSSPAGGNGGANVLTF. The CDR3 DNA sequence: TGTGCCAGCAGTTCCCCCGCAGGGGGCAATGGTGGGGCCAACGTCCTGACTTTC.

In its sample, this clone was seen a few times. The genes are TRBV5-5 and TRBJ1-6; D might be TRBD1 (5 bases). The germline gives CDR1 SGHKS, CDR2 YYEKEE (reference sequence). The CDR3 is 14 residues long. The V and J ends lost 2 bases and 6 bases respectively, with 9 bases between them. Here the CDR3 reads CASSLGQFNSPLHF. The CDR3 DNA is TGTGCCAGCAGCTTAGGACAATTTAATTCACCCCTCCACTTT.

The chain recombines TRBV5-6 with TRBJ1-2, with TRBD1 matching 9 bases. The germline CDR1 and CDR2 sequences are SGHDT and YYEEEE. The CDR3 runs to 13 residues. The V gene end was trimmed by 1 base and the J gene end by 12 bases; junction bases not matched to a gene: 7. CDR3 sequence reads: CASSLYGTGYNTF. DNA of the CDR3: TGTGCCAGCAGCTTGTACGGGACAGGGTATAACACCTTC.

This CDR3 reads CASKIEGGNYGYTF. In DNA form, the CDR3 reads TGTGCCAGCAAAATCGAAGGGGGCAACTATGGCTACACCTTC. The J gene is TRBJ1-2, the V gene TRBV2; 7 bases are shared with TRBD1. After removal of 7 bases from V and 2 bases from J, the junction contained 7 bases not matched to a gene. CDR1 and CDR2 from the germline V gene are SNHLY and FYNNEI. The CDR3 is made up of 14 amino acids. The full variable domain, in which reference TRBV2 and TRBJ1-2 provide the parts outside the CDR3, is EPEVTQTPSHQVTQMGQEVILRCVPISNHLYFYWYRQILGQKVEFLVSFYNNEISEKSEIFDDQFSVERPDGSNFTLKIRSTKLEDSAMYFCASKIEGGNYGYTFGSGTRLTVV.

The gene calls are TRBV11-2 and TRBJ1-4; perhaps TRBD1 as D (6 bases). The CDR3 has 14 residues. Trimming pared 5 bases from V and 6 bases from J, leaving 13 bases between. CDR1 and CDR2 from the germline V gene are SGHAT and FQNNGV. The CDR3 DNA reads TGTGCCAGCAGCCCGACGGCAGGGGATGAAAAACTGTTTTTT. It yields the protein CASSPTAGDEKLFF.

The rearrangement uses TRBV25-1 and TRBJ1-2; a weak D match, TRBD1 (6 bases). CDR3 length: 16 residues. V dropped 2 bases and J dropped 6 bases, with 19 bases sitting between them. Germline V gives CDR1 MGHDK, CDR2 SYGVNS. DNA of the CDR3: TGTGCCAGCAGTGAAACGTACCATCCAACAGGGCATGGCTACACCTTC. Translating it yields CASSETYHPTGHGYTF.

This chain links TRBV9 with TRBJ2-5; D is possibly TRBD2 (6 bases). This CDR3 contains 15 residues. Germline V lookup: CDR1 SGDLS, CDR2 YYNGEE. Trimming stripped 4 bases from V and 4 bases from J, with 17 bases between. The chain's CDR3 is CASSLLARGAETQYF. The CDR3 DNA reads TGTGCCAGCAGCTTACTAGCACGGGGAGCAGAGACCCAGTACTTC.

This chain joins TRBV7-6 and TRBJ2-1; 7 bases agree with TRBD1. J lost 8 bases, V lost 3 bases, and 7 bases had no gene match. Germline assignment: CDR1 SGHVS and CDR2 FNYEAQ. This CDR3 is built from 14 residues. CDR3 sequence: CASSLTAQGDEQFF. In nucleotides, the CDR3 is TGTGCCAGCAGCTTGACTGCCCAGGGGGATGAGCAGTTCTTC.

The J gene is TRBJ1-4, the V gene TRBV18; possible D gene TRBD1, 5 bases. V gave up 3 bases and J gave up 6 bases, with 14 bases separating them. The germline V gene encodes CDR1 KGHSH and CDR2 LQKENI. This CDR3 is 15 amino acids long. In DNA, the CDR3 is TGTGCCAGCTCACCCCGGGGGACGCTCGATGAAAAACTGTTTTTT. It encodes CASSPRGTLDEKLFF. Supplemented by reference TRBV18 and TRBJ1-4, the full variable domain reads NAGVMQNPRHLVRRRGQEARLRCSPMKGHSHVYWYRQLPEEGLKFMVYLQKENIIDESGMPKERFSAEFPKEGPSILRIQQVVRGDSAAYFCASSPRGTLDEKLFFGSGTQLSVL.

The CDR3 DNA sequence: TGTGCCAGCAGCTCGACAGGACCCCTGGCTGAAGCTTTCTTT. Translation: CASSSTGPLAEAFF. This sequence joins TRBV7-2 and TRBJ1-1, with a possible D match to TRBD1 (6 bases). V lost 4 bases and J 6 bases, leaving 15 bases between the germline ends. The CDR3 totals 14 residues. Germline loops: CDR1 SGHTA, CDR2 FQGNSA.

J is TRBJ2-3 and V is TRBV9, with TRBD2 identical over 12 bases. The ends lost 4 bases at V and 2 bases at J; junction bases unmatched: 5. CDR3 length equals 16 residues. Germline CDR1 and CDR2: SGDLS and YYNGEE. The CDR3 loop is CASSKTSGGNTDTQYF. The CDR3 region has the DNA TGTGCCAGCAGCAAGACTAGCGGGGGAAACACAGATACGCAGTATTTT.

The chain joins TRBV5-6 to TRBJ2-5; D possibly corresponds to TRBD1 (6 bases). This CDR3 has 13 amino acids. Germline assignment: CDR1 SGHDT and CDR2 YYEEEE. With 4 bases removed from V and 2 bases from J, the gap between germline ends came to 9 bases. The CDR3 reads CASSQDRQETQYF. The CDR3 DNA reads TGTGCCAGCAGCCAGGACAGACAAGAGACCCAGTACTTC.

In nucleotides, the CDR3 is TGTGCCAGCAGTTTGGGGCCGGCTCGCTATGGCTACACCTTC. Translating gives CASSLGPARYGYTF. The rearrangement joins TRBV28 to TRBJ1-2, with a tentative D call TRBD1 (5 bases). This CDR3 comprises 14 residues. Trimming pared 3 bases from V and 4 bases from J, leaving 12 bases between. Germline CDR1 reads MDHEN; CDR2 reads SYDVKM.

This CDR3 reads CASSHGQDYEQYF. CDR3 DNA sequence: TGTGCCAGCAGCCACGGACAGGACTACGAGCAGTACTTC. The chain has TRBV27 and TRBJ2-7; TRBD1 matches 7 bases. This CDR3 is built from 13 residues. Per germline, CDR1 MNHEY and CDR2 SMNVEV (reference sequence). J gave up 3 bases and V 6 bases, and 5 bases lay outside the gene matches.

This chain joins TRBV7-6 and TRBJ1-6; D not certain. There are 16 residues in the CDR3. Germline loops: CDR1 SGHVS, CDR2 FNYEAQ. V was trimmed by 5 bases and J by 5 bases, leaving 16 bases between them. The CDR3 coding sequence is TGTGCCAGCAGCCAGGAAGGTTCGGGGAATAATTCACCCCTCCACTTT. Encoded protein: CASSQEGSGNNSPLHF.

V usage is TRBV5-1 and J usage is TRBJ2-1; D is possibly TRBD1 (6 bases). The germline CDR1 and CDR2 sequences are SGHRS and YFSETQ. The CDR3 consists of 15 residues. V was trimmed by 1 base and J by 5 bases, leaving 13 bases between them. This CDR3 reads CASSLSGAQHNEQFF. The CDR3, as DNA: TGCGCCAGCAGCTTGTCAGGGGCCCAACACAATGAGCAGTTCTTC.

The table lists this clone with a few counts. For the CDR3, the DNA is TGTGCCAGCAGTTTCCGGGGCGGGACGAACACCGGGGAGCTGTTTTTT. Its translation is CASSFRGGTNTGELFF. The chain recombines TRBV6-5 with TRBJ2-2; D is perhaps TRBD2 (6 bases). The length of the CDR3 is 16 residues. Germline CDR1 and CDR2: MNHEY and SVGAGI. The germline V and J ends were trimmed by 4 bases and 0 bases, with 12 bases remaining between them.

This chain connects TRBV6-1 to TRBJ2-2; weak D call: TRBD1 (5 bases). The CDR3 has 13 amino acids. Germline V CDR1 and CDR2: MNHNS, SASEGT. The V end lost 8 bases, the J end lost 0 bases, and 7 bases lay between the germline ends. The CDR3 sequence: CASGASNTGELFF. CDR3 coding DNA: TGTGCCAGCGGGGCATCGAACACCGGGGAGCTGTTTTTT.

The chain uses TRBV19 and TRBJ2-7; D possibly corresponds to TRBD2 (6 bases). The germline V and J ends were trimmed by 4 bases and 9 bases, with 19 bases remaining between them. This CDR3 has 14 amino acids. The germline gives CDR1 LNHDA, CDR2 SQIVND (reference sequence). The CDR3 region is CASSKEGRPGGQYF. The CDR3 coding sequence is TGTGCCAGTAGTAAGGAGGGACGGCCGGGCGGGCAGTACTTC.

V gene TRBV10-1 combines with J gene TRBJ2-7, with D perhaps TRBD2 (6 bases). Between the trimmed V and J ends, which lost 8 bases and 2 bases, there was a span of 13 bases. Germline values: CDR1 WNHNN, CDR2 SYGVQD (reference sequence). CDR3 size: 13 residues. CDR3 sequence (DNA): TGCGCCAGCGGAGGGGAGATCCCCTACGAGCAGTACTTC. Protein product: CASGGEIPYEQYF.

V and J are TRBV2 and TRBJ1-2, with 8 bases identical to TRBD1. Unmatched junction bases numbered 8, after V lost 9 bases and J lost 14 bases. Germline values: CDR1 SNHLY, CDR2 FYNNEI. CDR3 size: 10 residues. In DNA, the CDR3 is TGTGCCAGGGCCGGACAGGGAGAGACCTTC. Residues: CARAGQGETF.

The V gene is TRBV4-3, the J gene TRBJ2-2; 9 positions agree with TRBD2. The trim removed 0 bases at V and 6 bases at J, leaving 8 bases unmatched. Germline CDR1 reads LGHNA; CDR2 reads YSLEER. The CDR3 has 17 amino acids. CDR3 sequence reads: CASSQDGGGGAPGELFF. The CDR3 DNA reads TGCGCCAGCAGCCAAGATGGGGGCGGGGGGGCTCCCGGGGAGCTGTTTTTT.

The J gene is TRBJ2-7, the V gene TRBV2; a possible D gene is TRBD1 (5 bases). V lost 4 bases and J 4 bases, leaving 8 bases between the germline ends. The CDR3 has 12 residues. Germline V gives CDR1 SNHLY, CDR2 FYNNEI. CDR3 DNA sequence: TGTGCCAGCAGTGTACAGGTTTACGAGCAGTACTTC. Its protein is CASSVQVYEQYF.

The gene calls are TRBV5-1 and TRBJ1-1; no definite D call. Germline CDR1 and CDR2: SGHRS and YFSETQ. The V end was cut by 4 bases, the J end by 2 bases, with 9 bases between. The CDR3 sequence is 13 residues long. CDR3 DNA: TGCGCCAGCAGCCCACTGCCCAACACTGAAGCTTTCTTT. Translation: CASSPLPNTEAFF. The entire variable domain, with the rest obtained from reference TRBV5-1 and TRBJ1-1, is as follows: KAGVTQTPRYLIKTRGQQVTLSCSPISGHRSVSWYQQTPGQGLQFLFEYFSETQRNKGNFPGRFSGRQFSNSRSEMNVSTLELGDSALYLCASSPLPNTEAFFGQGTRLTVV.

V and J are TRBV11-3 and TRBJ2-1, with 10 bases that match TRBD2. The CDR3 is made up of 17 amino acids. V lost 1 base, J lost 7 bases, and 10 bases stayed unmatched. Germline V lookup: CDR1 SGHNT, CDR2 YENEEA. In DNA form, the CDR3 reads TGTGCCAGCAGCTTAGTAGGCCTAGCGGGGGCGGGAAATGAGCAGTTCTTC. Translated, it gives CASSLVGLAGAGNEQFF.

The CDR3 is CASSPTYSNQPQHF. In DNA form, the CDR3 reads TGCGCCAGCAGCCCCACATATAGCAATCAGCCCCAGCATTTT. This chain links TRBV5-1 with TRBJ1-5; no clear D. The CDR3 totals 14 residues. The germline V gene has CDR1 SGHRS and CDR2 YFSETQ. Trimming shortened V by 4 bases and J by 0 bases, and 8 bases separated the two germline ends.

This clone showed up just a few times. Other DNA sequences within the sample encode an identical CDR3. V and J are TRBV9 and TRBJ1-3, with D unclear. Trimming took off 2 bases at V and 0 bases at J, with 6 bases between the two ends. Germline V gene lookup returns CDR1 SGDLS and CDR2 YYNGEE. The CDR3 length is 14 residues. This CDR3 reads CASSVTDSGNTIYF. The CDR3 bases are TGTGCCAGCAGCGTGACTGACTCTGGAAACACCATATATTTT.

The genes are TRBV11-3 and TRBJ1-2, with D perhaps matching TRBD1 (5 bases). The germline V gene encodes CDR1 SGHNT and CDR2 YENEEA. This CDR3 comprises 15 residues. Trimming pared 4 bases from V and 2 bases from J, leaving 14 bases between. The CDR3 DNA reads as TGTGCCAGCAGCTCCCACCTTGACAGCAACTATGGCTACACCTTC. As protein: CASSSHLDSNYGYTF.